This T cell receptor beta chain was found in a study of blood T cell repertoires in COVID-19. Background on the study: Acute and convalescent COVID-19 specimens originated in the United States, Italy and Spain. Sample material is recorded as cDNA or gDNA derived from T cells, B-cell-depleted T cells, or PBMCs.

Authors' analysis steps: How many nucleated cells were present was estimated from reference gene primer amplification. Profiled with immunoSEQ multiplex PCR; TCRdb holds only in-frame clones, not every one. The V and J calls and clone size were taken over from that table, and D and trimming were inferred from the DNA. Among 110,000 to 150,000 clones listed, under 90% were seen once. There are 13 residues in the CDR3. CDR1 is SGHTA, CDR2 FQGNSA, per germline. V was pared by 5 bases and J by 2 bases, with 10 bases between. This TCR was recovered from a human donor in a cohort sampled during active COVID-19. The sequenced sample was peripheral blood. The V call is TRBV7-2, the J call TRBJ2-7, with D maybe TRBD1 (6 bases). CDR3: CASSRDRTYEQYF. The CDR3 DNA follows: TGTGCCAGCAGCCGTGACAGGACCTACGAGCAGTACTTC.